These T cell receptor beta chains were read from a single sample in a study of T cells in Graves' hyperthyroidism and ophthalmopathy. MiXCR, run by TCRdb on the multiplex PCR reads, gives a single entry per CDR3 protein. The sample carries 380,000 or so distinct CDR3 sequences, around 13% recorded once. Sequencing used blood. All receptors derive from a woman in her thirties with Graves' hyperthyroidism. Each CDR3 is given with its conserved first and last residue. A D gene is named only where the DNA matches it firmly. Clone size, where shown, is once, few, many, or a class for clones that have expanded.

NA	TRBV6-1	few	TRBJ2-7	CASSSGSKAYEQYF	TGTGCCAGCAGTTCGGGGAGTAAAGCATACGAGCAGTACTTC
NA	TRBV18	few	TRBJ1-6	CASSPSTGDNSPLHF	TGTGCCAGCTCACCGTCTACGGGAGATAATTCACCCCTCCACTTT
NA	TRBV27	few	TRBJ2-7	CASSHRKEGEQYF	TGTGCCAGCAGCCACCGTAAGGAAGGCGAGCAGTACTTC
TRBD1	TRBV7-9	NA	TRBJ2-7	CASSPRNGQGVYEQYF	TGTGCCAGCAGCCCCCGGAACGGACAGGGAGTCTACGAGCAGTACTTC
NA	TRBV3-1	few	TRBJ2-1	CASSRQANEQFF	TGTGCCAGCAGCCGACAGGCCAATGAGCAGTTCTTC
NA	TRBV5-1	few	TRBJ2-7	CASSIGRLREQYF	TGCGCCAGCAGCATAGGTCGACTACGGGAGCAGTACTTC
NA	TRBV27	NA	TRBJ2-1	CASSPGRGVKFF	TGTGCCAGCAGCCCCGGTAGGGGCGTGAAGTTCTTC
TRBD2	TRBV28	NA	TRBJ2-5	CASSQLLAGGPSRGQETQYF	TGTGCCAGCAGCCAACTCTTAGCGGGAGGGCCCTCGAGGGGGCAAGAGACCCAGTACTTC
NA	TRBV6-1	NA	TRBJ2-3	CASSEHPGAVTDTQYF	TGTGCCAGCAGTGAACACCCAGGGGCTGTCACAGATACGCAGTATTTT
TRBD1	TRBV20-1	many	TRBJ2-1	CSAMGDRGFWVEQFF	TGCAGTGCGATGGGGGACAGGGGGTTTTGGGTTGAGCAGTTCTTC
TRBD2	TRBV9	few	TRBJ2-1	CASSVGGTTATSGKRSSYNEQFF	TGTGCCAGCAGCGTAGGAGGAACCACCGCGACTAGCGGGAAAAGAAGCTCCTACAATGAGCAGTTCTTC
NA	TRBV28	NA	TRBJ2-1	CASIGVNEQFF	TGTGCCAGCATAGGGGTTAATGAGCAGTTCTTC
NA	TRBV30	few	TRBJ1-4	CAWSNTGEATNEKLFF	TGTGCCTGGAGTAATACGGGGGAAGCCACTAATGAAAAACTGTTTTTT
NA	TRBV4-3	NA	TRBJ2-7	CASSQDRENYEQYF	TGCGCCAGCAGCCAAGACAGGGAGAACTACGAGCAGTACTTC
NA	TRBV7-2	NA	TRBJ2-5	CASSYGPAETQYF	TGTGCCAGCAGCTACGGGCCTGCGGAGACCCAGTACTTC
TRBD1	TRBV9	NA	TRBJ2-1	CASSVGDRAYNEQFF	TGTGCCAGCAGCGTGGGGGACAGGGCTTACAATGAGCAGTTCTTC
NA	TRBV6-2/TRBV6-3	many	TRBJ2-7	CASYVGRSSYEQYF	TGTGCCAGCTACGTGGGTAGGAGCTCCTACGAGCAGTACTTC
NA	TRBV6-4	few	TRBJ2-2	CASSDSRGAGELFF	TGTGCCAGCAGTGACAGCCGTGGGGCGGGGGAGCTGTTTTTT
NA	TRBV2	many	TRBJ1-1	CASSDSYRVNTEAFF	TGTGCCAGCAGTGATTCTTACAGGGTGAACACTGAAGCTTTCTTT
NA	TRBV28	many	TRBJ2-7	CASSLKGYEQYF	TGTGCCAGCAGTTTAAAAGGCTACGAGCAGTACTTC
TRBD1	TRBV5-8	few	TRBJ1-5	CASSPLTGASNRPQHF	TGTGCCAGCAGCCCCCTCACAGGGGCTAGCAATCGGCCCCAGCATTTT
NA	TRBV10-3	NA	TRBJ1-2	CAISEQSNYGYTF	TGTGCCATCAGTGAACAGTCTAACTATGGCTACACCTTC
NA	TRBV2	many	TRBJ2-7	CASSGGYVNEQYF	TGTGCCAGCAGTGGGGGGTACGTCAACGAGCAGTACTTC
NA	TRBV6-2/TRBV6-3	NA	TRBJ2-7	CASRVRTRDAKGYEQYF	TGTGCCAGCAGAGTAAGAACCCGGGATGCGAAGGGCTACGAGCAGTACTTC
NA	TRBV7-8	NA	TRBJ2-3	CASSPWGDTQYF	TGTGCCAGCAGCCCGTGGGGGGATACGCAGTATTTT
TRBD1	TRBV7-2	many	TRBJ2-1	CASGRAGGYNEQFF	TGTGCCAGCGGAAGGGCAGGGGGCTACAATGAGCAGTTCTTC
NA	TRBV2	many	TRBJ2-1	CASRYYNEQFF	TGTGCCAGCAGGTACTACAATGAGCAGTTCTTC
NA	TRBV28	many	TRBJ1-2	CASSLGGYGYTF	TGTGCCAGCAGTCTGGGGGGGTATGGCTACACCTTC
TRBD1	TRBV12-3/TRBV12-4	few	TRBJ2-4	CASSFDRVENIQYF	TGTGCCAGCAGTTTCGACAGGGTGGAAAACATTCAGTACTTC
NA	TRBV24-1	few	TRBJ2-2	CATSDQARKGTGELFF	TGTGCCACCAGTGATCAAGCACGGAAGGGCACCGGGGAGCTGTTTTTT
NA	TRBV11-2	many	TRBJ1-2	CATHLRLGYTF	TGTGCCACCCACTTAAGACTAGGCTACACCTTC
TRBD1	TRBV7-9	many	TRBJ1-3	CASSLGGGLAGNTIYF	TGTGCCAGCAGCTTAGGAGGGGGCCTAGCTGGAAACACCATATATTTT
NA	TRBV27	few	TRBJ2-1	CASSDRVNEQFF	TGTGCCAGCTCGGATAGGGTTAATGAGCAGTTCTTC
NA	TRBV11-2	many	TRBJ2-7	CASSLTFTGPAYEQYF	TGTGCCAGCAGCTTGACCTTCACCGGACCCGCCTACGAGCAGTACTTC
NA	TRBV19	NA	TRBJ2-1	CASTDGGYSSDEQFF	TGTGCCAGTACCGACGGGGGATATTCTTCGGATGAGCAGTTCTTC
TRBD2	TRBV19	many	TRBJ2-1	CASSIYSGTKGNEQFF	TGTGCCAGTAGTATATATTCGGGGACTAAAGGTAATGAGCAGTTCTTC
NA	TRBV3-1	many	TRBJ1-1	CASSQDAAKGVNTEAFF	TGTGCCAGCAGCCAAGACGCAGCCAAGGGGGTGAACACTGAAGCTTTCTTT
NA	TRBV4-3	NA	TRBJ2-3	CASSRSPGTNKVDTQYF	TGCGCCAGCAGCCGCTCCCCCGGGACCAACAAGGTAGATACGCAGTATTTT
NA	TRBV14	few	TRBJ2-7	CASSPRTPPGEQYF	TGTGCCAGCAGCCCTCGGACACCCCCTGGCGAGCAGTACTTC
NA	TRBV6-2/TRBV6-3	many	TRBJ1-5	CASRHDNQPQHF	TGTGCCAGCAGGCATGATAATCAGCCCCAGCATTTT
TRBD1	TRBV28	few	TRBJ1-3	CASSSGQGGDTIYF	TGTGCCAGCAGTTCAGGACAGGGTGGTGACACCATATATTTT
NA	TRBV19	NA	TRBJ1-1	CASSITHLVGTEAFF	TGTGCCAGTAGTATAACCCACCTTGTCGGGACTGAAGCTTTCTTT